The 18 T cell receptor beta chains presented below share a single source sample, sequenced in a study of blood T cells in healthy people across ages. It was with a sample-barcoded 5' primer and a J-beta primer mix that a second PCR of roughly 7 to 12 cycles was run. TCRdb itself ran the 5' RACE reads through MiXCR, one entry per CDR3 protein. Of 750,000 to 950,000 distinct CDR3 sequences listed, around a quarter were seen once; the top ten hold under 3%. Another study also made use of these data, one on T cells of mothers and their children.

Specimen: blood. The source is a boy aged 5-17 years in good health.

V and J are TRBV4-2 and TRBJ2-5; TRBD2 matches at 7 bases. The ends lost 1 base at V and 2 bases at J; junction bases unmatched: 7. Germline CDR1 is LGHNA and CDR2 is YNFKEQ. CDR3 size: 16 residues. The CDR3 nucleotides are TGTGCCAGCAGCCAAGTCGATCCGGGGGGACAAGAGACCCAGTACTTC. Translating gives CASSQVDPGGQETQYF.

This clonotype has only a few counts. The chain employs TRBV10-1 and TRBJ2-7; D remains ambiguous. From germline, CDR1 is WNHNN and CDR2 SYGVQD (reference sequence). Trimming took off 6 bases at V and 2 bases at J, with 17 bases between the two ends. CDR3 length: 15 residues. CDR3 coding DNA: TGCGCCAGCAGACGAAACATCGGTCGGACCTACGAGCAGTACTTC. Translated, it gives CASRRNIGRTYEQYF.

The chain recombines TRBV24-1 with TRBJ2-5; D is undetermined. The germline gives CDR1 KGHDR, CDR2 SFDVKD. This CDR3 contains 13 residues. V was cut by 3 bases and J by 3 bases, with 7 bases left in between. The CDR3 region is CATSDPPEETQYF. CDR3 in DNA: TGTGCCACCAGTGATCCGCCGGAAGAGACCCAGTACTTC.

This clonotype has just a few counts. The V gene is TRBV20-1, the J gene TRBJ2-5; 7 nucleotides align to TRBD1. CDR3 length: 12 amino acids. Trimming took 6 bases from V and 5 from J; bases not matched to a gene: 6. Germline loops: CDR1 DFQATT, CDR2 SNEGSKA (reference sequence). In DNA form, the CDR3 reads TGCAGTGCCCCTGGACAGGTTGAGACCCAGTACTTC. Its translation is CSAPGQVETQYF.

This clonotype was detected only a few times. The V and J genes are TRBV4-1 and TRBJ2-7; no clear D. CDR3 length: 11 residues. Germline V lookup: CDR1 MGHRA, CDR2 YSYEKL. Between the trimmed V and J ends, which lost 8 bases and 4 bases, there was a span of 9 bases. The CDR3 DNA reads as TGCGCCAGCGGCCCCATGTACGAGCAGTACTTC. Protein product: CASGPMYEQYF.

The J gene is TRBJ2-2, the V gene TRBV6-2 or TRBV6-3; D call uncertain. Trimming stripped 7 bases from V and 3 bases from J, with 18 bases between. The CDR3 loop spans 16 amino acids. The germline CDR1 and CDR2 sequences are MNHEY and SVGEGT. Here the CDR3 reads CASTSRDHGHTGELFF. The DNA for the CDR3 is TGTGCCAGCACCTCCAGAGACCACGGACACACCGGGGAGCTGTTTTTT.

The chain joins TRBV12-3 or TRBV12-4 to TRBJ1-4; D is undetermined. Between the trimmed V and J ends, which lost 6 bases and 0 bases, there was a span of 11 bases. This CDR3 contains 15 residues. The CDR3 DNA is TGTGCCAGCAGGCCCCGATCTGCAACTAATGAAAAACTGTTTTTT. This sequence encodes CASRPRSATNEKLFF.

This clonotype appeared many times. The chain carries TRBV10-3 and TRBJ2-1; D assignment may be TRBD1 or TRBD2 (5 bases each). The V end lost 0 bases, the J end lost 9 bases, and 18 bases lay between the germline ends. Per the germline V gene, CDR1 is ENHRY and CDR2 is SYGVKD. The CDR3 runs to 16 residues. This chain's CDR3 is CAISESSGATSGEQFF. DNA of the CDR3: TGTGCCATCAGTGAGTCCTCCGGGGCGACTTCTGGTGAGCAGTTCTTC.

The genes are TRBV27 and TRBJ2-5; 7 nucleotides line up with TRBD2. The J call is in doubt because the DNA end fits TRBJ2-7 better. CDR3 length: 15 amino acids. In germline, CDR1 is MNHEY, CDR2 SMNVEV (reference sequence). The CDR3 DNA sequence: TGTGCCAGCAGTTTTGGGCGGGGGAGCTCCTACGAGCAGTACTTC. This encodes CASSFGRGSSYEQYF.

V is TRBV7-3 and J is TRBJ2-5; 9 nucleotides match TRBD2. The CDR3 spans 15 residues. J was trimmed by 3 bases and V by 8 bases; bases with no gene match: 10. Germline V CDR1 and CDR2: SGHTA, FQGTGA. The CDR3 nucleotides are TGTGCCAGCGCGTATGGCGGGGGGGGAAAAGAGACCCAGTACTTC. This sequence encodes CASAYGGGGKETQYF.

The sample holds a few counts of this clonotype. The chain is built from TRBV10-3 and TRBJ2-5; 8 positions match TRBD1. The end of the DNA is better explained by TRBJ2-1, so the J call may be wrong. Germline values: CDR1 ENHRY, CDR2 SYGVKD. The CDR3 is 15 residues long. CDR3 amino acids: CAIRADRGGFHEQFF. The DNA of the CDR3 is TGTGCCATCAGGGCTGACAGGGGTGGTTTCCATGAGCAGTTCTTC.

The sample holds a few counts of this clonotype. This chain joins TRBV5-1 and TRBJ2-2; TRBD1 might be the D (6 bases). Deletions cut 3 bases from V and 4 bases from J, with 10 bases between. The CDR3 runs to 14 residues. Germline V gives CDR1 SGHRS, CDR2 YFSETQ. The CDR3 reads CASSSDSFTGELFF. The CDR3 DNA reads as TGCGCCAGCAGCTCGGACAGTTTCACCGGGGAGCTGTTTTTT.

This clonotype was seen only a few times. A read error is possible here, since a much larger clone lies one base away. The chain joins TRBV12-3 or TRBV12-4 to TRBJ2-5, with D maybe TRBD1 (5 bases). The CDR3 contains 13 residues. CDR3 in amino acids: CASSWGSQEAQYF. The CDR3 region has the DNA TGTGCCAGCAGTTGGGGCAGCCAAGAGGCCCAGTACTTC.

The V and J genes are TRBV2 and TRBJ2-2, with D perhaps TRBD1 or TRBD2 (5 bases each). Trimming took 5 bases from V and 0 from J, leaving 13 bases between them. CDR3 length: 16 residues. Germline V gene data show CDR1 as SNHLY and CDR2 as FYNNEI. The CDR3 spells CASSKTGTSNTGELFF. In DNA, the CDR3 is TGTGCCAGCAGTAAGACCGGGACCTCGAACACCGGGGAGCTGTTTTTT.

This clonotype has a handful of counts. J is TRBJ2-7 and V is TRBV7-2; 15 positions agree with TRBD2. J gave up 2 bases and V 4 bases, and 6 bases lay outside the gene matches. The CDR3 covers 17 residues. Germline V gives CDR1 SGHTA, CDR2 FQGNSA. CDR3 sequence (DNA): TGTGCCAGCAGCTCCGGGACTAGCGGGGGGCCTACCTACGAGCAGTACTTC. It codes for CASSSGTSGGPTYEQYF. Full variable domain (outside the CDR3, taken from reference TRBV7-2 and TRBJ2-7): GAGVSQSPSNKVTEKGKDVELRCDPISGHTALYWYRQSLGQGLEFLIYFQGNSAPDKSGLPSDRFSAERTGGSVSTLTIQRTQQEDSAVYLCASSSGTSGGPTYEQYFGPGTRLTVT.

This chain joins TRBV27 and TRBJ2-7; 7 bases map to TRBD2. Germline CDR1 reads MNHEY; CDR2 reads SMNVEV (reference sequence). J gave up 7 bases and V 6 bases, and 12 bases lay outside the gene matches. The CDR3 runs 14 residues. The CDR3 loop reads CASRRRGVVWEQYF. The CDR3 DNA follows: TGTGCCAGCAGAAGACGGGGGGTGGTGTGGGAGCAGTACTTC.

This clonotype was observed a handful of times. The V call is TRBV6-5, the J call TRBJ2-1, with D possibly being TRBD1 (5 bases). The V gene's germline CDR1 is MNHEY and CDR2 SVGAGI. V was clipped by 8 bases and J by 12 bases, with 14 bases between them. The CDR3 covers 11 residues. For the CDR3, the DNA is TGTGCCAGCGGTGATGGGCAGGGGCAGTTCTTC. As protein: CASGDGQGQFF.

V gene TRBV6-2 or TRBV6-3 combines with J gene TRBJ2-1, with TRBD2 identical over 10 bases. The ends lost 1 base at V and 7 bases at J; junction bases unmatched: 10. Germline CDR1 reads MNHEY; CDR2 reads SVGEGT. The CDR3 spans 17 residues. The CDR3 DNA sequence: TGTGCCAGCAGTTACTGGGTCAGCCTAGCGGGGGTAAATGAGCAGTTCTTC. Translating it yields CASSYWVSLAGVNEQFF.